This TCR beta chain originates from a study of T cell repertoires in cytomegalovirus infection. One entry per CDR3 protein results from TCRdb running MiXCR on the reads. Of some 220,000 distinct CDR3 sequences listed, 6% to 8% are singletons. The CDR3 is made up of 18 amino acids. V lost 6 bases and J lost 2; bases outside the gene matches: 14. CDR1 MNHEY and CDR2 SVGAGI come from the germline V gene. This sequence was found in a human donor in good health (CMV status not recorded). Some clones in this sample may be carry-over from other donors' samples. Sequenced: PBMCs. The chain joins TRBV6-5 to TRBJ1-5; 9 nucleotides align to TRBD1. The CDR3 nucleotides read TGTGCCAGCAGCCCCGGGACAGGGAGGGGGATGGGCAATCAGCCCCAGCATTTT. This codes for CASSPGTGRGMGNQPQHF.